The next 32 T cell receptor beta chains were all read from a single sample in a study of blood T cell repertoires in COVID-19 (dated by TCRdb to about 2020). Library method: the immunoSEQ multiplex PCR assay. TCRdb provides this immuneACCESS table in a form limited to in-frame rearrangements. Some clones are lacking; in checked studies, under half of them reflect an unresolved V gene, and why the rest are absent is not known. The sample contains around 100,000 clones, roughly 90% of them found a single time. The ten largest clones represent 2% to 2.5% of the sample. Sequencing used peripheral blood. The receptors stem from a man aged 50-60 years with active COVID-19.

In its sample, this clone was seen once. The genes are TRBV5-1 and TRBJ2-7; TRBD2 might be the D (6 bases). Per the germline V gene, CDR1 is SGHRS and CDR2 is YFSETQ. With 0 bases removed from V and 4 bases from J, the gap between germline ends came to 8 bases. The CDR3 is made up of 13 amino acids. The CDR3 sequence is CASSLGDFYEQYF. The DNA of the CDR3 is TGCGCCAGCAGCTTGGGGGACTTTTACGAGCAGTACTTC.

The CDR3: CASSHNNEQFF. The CDR3 coding sequence is TGTGCCAGCTCCCACAACAATGAGCAGTTCTTC. The chain employs TRBV18 and TRBJ2-1; D not certain. The germline V gene encodes CDR1 KGHSH and CDR2 LQKENI. The CDR3 has 11 amino acids. Trimming cost V 6 bases and J 5 bases, with 5 bases left between them.

For the CDR3, the DNA is TGTGCCAGCAGCTTTTATAACCCAGGGGCGACCCAGTACTTC. This codes for CASSFYNPGATQYF. The chain has TRBV7-9 and TRBJ2-5; D is possibly TRBD1 (6 bases). This CDR3 is 14 amino acids long. Per germline, CDR1 SEHNR and CDR2 FQNEAQ (reference sequence). Trimming took 3 bases from V and 7 from J, leaving 15 bases between them.

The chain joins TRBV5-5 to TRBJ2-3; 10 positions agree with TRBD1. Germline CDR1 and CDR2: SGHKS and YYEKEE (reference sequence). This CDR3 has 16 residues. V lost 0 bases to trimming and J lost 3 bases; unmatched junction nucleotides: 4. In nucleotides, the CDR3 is TGTGCCAGCAGCTTGGACCCGGGACAGGGGACAGATACGCAGTATTTT. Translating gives CASSLDPGQGTDTQYF.

CDR3 protein: CASSPPGTVSYNEQFF. As DNA, the CDR3 is TGTGCCAGCTCACCACCCGGGACAGTTTCGTACAATGAGCAGTTCTTC. V is TRBV18 and J is TRBJ2-1, with TRBD1 matching over 7 bases. Germline lookup yields CDR1 KGHSH and CDR2 LQKENI. This CDR3 has 16 residues. The V segment lost 0 bases and the J segment 4 bases; nucleotides outside the gene matches: 6.

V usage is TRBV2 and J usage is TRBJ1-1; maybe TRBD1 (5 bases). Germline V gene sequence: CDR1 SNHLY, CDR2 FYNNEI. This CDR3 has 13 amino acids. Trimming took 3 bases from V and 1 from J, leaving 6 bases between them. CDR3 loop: CASSDDRNTEAFF. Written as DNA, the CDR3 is TGTGCCAGCAGTGACGACAGGAACACTGAAGCTTTCTTT.

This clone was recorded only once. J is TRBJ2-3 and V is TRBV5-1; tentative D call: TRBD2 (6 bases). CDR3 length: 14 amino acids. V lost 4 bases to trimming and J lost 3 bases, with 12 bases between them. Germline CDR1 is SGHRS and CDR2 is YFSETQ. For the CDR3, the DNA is TGCGCCAGCAGCCCAGGGACTCTGACAGATACGCAGTATTTT. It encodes CASSPGTLTDTQYF.

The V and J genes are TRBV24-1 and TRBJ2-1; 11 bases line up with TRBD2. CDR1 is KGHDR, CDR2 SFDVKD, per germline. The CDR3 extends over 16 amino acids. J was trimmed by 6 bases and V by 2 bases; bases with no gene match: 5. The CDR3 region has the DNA TGTGCCACCAGTGATTCTCTAGCGGGAGGTTTCAATGAGCAGTTCTTC. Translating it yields CATSDSLAGGFNEQFF.

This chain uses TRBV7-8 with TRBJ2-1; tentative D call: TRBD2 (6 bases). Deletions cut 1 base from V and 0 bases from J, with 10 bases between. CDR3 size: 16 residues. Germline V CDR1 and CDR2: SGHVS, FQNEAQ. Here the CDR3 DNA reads TGTGCCAGCAGCTTAGGATATAGCGGCTCCTACAATGAGCAGTTCTTC. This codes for CASSLGYSGSYNEQFF.

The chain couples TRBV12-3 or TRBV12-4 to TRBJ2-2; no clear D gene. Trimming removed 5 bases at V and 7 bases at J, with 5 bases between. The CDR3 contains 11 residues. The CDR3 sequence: CASSLSGELFF. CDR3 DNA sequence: TGTGCCAGCAGTCTAAGCGGGGAGCTGTTTTTT.

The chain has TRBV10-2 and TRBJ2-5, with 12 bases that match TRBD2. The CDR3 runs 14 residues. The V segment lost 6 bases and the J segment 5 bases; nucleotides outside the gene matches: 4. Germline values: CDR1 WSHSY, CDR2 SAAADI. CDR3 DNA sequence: TGCGCCAGCAGGACTAGCGGGAGTTTGGAGACCCAGTACTTC. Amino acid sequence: CASRTSGSLETQYF.

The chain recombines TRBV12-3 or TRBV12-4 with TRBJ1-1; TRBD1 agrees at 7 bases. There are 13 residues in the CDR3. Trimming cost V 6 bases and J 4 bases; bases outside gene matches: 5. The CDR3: CASRAGGATEAFF. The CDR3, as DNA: TGTGCCAGCAGGGCAGGGGGAGCCACTGAAGCTTTCTTT.

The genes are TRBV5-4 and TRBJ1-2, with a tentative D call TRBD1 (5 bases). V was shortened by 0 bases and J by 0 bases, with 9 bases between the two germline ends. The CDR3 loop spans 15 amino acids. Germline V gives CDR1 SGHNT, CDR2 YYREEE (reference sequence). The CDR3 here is CASSLAQGTNYGYTF. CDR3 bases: TGTGCCAGCAGCTTGGCCCAGGGCACTAACTATGGCTACACCTTC.

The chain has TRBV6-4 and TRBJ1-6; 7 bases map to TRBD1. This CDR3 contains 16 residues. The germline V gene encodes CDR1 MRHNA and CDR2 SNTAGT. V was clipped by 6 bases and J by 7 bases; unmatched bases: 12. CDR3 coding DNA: TGTGCCAGCAGCCTGACCGGGACAGCGAGAAATTCACCCCTCCACTTT. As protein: CASSLTGTARNSPLHF.

The DNA of the CDR3 is TGTGCCAGCAGCCAAGGTGGGGGGACAGTTTTTATCCACACTAGCACAGATACGCAGTATTTT. This translates into CASSQGGGTVFIHTSTDTQYF. The chain joins TRBV4-2 to TRBJ2-3; D might be TRBD1 (7 bases). V lost 1 base to trimming and J lost 0 bases, with 26 bases between them. The length of the CDR3 is 21 residues. The germline CDR1 and CDR2 sequences are LGHNA and YNFKEQ.

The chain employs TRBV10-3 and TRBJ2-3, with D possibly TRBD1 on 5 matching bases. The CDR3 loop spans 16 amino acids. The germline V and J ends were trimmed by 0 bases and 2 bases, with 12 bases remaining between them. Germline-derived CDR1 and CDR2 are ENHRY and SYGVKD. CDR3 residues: CAISESAGRNTDTQYF. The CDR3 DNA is TGTGCCATCAGTGAGTCGGCAGGGCGGAACACAGATACGCAGTATTTT.

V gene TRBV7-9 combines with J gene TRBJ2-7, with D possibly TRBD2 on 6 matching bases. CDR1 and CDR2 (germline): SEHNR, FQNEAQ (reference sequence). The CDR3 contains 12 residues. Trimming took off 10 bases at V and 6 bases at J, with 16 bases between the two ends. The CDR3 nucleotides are TGTGCCACCCCGGTCCTCGGGAGCGAGCAGTACTTC. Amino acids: CATPVLGSEQYF.

The DNA of the CDR3 is TGTGCCAGCAGTGAAGCGCTTCGCGGAGGACTTGGCTACACCTTC. Translating gives CASSEALRGGLGYTF. V is TRBV6-1 and J is TRBJ1-2; no definite D call. The CDR3 consists of 15 residues. V lost 0 bases, J lost 7 bases, and 15 bases lay in between. From germline, CDR1 is MNHNS and CDR2 SASEGT.

Here the CDR3 DNA reads TGTGCCAGCAGCAGGGCTAATTCACCCCTCCACTTT. Its translation: CASSRANSPLHF. The chain uses TRBV12-3 or TRBV12-4 and TRBJ1-6, with a possible D match to TRBD1 (5 bases). This CDR3 spans 12 amino acids. Trimming left V 6 bases short and J 6 bases short, with 6 bases between.

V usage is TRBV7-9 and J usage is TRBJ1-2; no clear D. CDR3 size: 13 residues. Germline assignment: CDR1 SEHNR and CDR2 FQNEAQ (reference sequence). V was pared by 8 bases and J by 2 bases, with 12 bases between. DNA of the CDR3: TGTGCCAGCGGTTCAACAACAAACTATGGCTACACCTTC. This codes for CASGSTTNYGYTF.

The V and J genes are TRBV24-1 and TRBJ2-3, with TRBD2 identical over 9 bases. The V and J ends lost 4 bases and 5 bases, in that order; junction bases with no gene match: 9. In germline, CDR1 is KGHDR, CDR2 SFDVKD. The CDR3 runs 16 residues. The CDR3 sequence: CATSDRAGGAGDTQYF. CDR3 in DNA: TGTGCCACCAGTGACCGAGCGGGAGGCGCCGGAGATACGCAGTATTTT.

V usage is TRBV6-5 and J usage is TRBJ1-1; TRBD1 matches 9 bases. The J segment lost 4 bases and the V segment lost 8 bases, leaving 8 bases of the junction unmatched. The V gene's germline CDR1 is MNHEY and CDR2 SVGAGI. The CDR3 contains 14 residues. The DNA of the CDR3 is TGTGCCAGCGGCCGAACAGGGGGCACCACTGAAGCTTTCTTT. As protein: CASGRTGGTTEAFF.

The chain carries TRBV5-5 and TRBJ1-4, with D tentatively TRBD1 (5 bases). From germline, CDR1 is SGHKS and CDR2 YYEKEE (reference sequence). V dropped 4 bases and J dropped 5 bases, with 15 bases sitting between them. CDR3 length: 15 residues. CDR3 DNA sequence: TGTGCCAGCAGCCAAATGACAGCGTGGAATGAAAAACTGTTTTTT. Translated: CASSQMTAWNEKLFF.

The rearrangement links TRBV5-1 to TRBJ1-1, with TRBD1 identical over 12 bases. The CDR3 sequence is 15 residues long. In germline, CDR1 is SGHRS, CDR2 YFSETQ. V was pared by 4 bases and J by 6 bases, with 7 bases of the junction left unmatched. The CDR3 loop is CASSPRGQGASEAFF. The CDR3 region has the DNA TGCGCCAGCAGCCCGCGGGGACAGGGGGCTTCTGAAGCTTTCTTT.

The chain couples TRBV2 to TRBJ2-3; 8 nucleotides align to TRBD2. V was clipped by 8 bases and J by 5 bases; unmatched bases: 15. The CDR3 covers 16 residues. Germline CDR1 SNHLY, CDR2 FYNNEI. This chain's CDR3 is CASVGGGRWGGDTQYF. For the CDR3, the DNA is TGTGCCAGCGTTGGGGGCGGGAGGTGGGGAGGAGATACGCAGTATTTT.

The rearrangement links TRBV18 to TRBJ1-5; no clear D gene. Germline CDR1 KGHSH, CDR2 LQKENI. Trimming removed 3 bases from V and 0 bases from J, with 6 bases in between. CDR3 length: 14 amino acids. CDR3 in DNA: TGTGCCAGCTCACCTAGAAATAGCAATCAGCCCCAGCATTTT. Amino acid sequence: CASSPRNSNQPQHF. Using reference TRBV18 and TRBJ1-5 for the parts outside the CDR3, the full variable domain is NAGVMQNPRHLVRRRGQEARLRCSPMKGHSHVYWYRQLPEEGLKFMVYLQKENIIDESGMPKERFSAEFPKEGPSILRIQQVVRGDSAAYFCASSPRNSNQPQHFGDGTRLSIL.

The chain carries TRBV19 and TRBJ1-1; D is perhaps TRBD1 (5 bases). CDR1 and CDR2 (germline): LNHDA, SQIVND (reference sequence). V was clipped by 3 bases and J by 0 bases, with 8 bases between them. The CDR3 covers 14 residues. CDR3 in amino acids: CASSIQGVNTEAFF. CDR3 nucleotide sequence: TGTGCCAGTAGTATTCAAGGGGTGAACACTGAAGCTTTCTTT. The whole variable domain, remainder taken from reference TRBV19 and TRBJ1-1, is DGGITQSPKYLFRKEGQNVTLSCEQNLNHDAMYWYRQDPGQGLRLIYYSQIVNDFQKGDIAEGYSVSREKKESFPLTVTSAQKNPTAFYLCASSIQGVNTEAFFGQGTRLTVV.

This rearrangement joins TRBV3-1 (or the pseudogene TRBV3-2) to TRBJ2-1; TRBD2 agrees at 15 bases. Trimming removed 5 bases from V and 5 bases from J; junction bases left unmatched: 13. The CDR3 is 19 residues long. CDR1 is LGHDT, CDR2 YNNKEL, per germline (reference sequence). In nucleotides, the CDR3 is TGTGCCAGCAGCTGGACTAGCGGGAGGGCCGGTATACTAAACAATGAGCAGTTCTTC. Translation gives CASSWTSGRAGILNNEQFF.

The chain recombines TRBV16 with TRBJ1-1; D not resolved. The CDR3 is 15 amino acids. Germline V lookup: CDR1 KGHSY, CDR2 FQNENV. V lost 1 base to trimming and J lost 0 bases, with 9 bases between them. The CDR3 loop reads CASSQYSTLNTEAFF. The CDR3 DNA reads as TGTGCCAGCAGCCAATACAGTACTCTGAACACTGAAGCTTTCTTT.

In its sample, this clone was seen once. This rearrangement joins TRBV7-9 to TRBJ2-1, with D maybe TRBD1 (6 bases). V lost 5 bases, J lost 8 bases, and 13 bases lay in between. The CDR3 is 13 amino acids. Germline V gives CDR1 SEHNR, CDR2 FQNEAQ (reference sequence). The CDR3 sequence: CASSIREGDEQFF. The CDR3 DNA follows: TGTGCCAGCAGCATCCGTGAGGGGGATGAGCAGTTCTTC.

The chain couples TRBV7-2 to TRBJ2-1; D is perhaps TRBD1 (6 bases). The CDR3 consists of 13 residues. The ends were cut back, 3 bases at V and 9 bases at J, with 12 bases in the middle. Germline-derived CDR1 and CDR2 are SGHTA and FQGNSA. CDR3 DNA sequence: TGTGCCAGCAGCTTGGGGGCGACAAGTGAGCAGTTCTTC. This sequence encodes CASSLGATSEQFF. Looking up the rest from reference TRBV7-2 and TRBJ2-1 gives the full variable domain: GAGVSQSPSNKVTEKGKDVELRCDPISGHTALYWYRQSLGQGLEFLIYFQGNSAPDKSGLPSDRFSAERTGGSVSTLTIQRTQQEDSAVYLCASSLGATSEQFFGPGTRLTVL.

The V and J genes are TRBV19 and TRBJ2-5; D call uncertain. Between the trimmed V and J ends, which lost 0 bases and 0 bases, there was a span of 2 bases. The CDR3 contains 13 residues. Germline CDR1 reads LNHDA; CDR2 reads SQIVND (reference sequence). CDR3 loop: CASSIDYQETQYF. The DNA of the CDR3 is TGTGCCAGTAGTATAGACTACCAAGAGACCCAGTACTTC.